Following are 13 T cell receptor beta chains from one sample sequenced in a study of CD8 T cells in ankylosing spondylitis. TCRdb reprocessed the 5' RACE reads via MiXCR and lists one record per CDR3 protein. Of 250,000 or so distinct CDR3 sequences listed, 20% to 30% are singletons. The source material was blood, either unsorted or a sorted T cell fraction (not recorded which). The source of these receptors is a male donor with ankylosing spondylitis or in good health (not recorded which).

This chain links TRBV12-3 or TRBV12-4 with TRBJ2-1, with D perhaps matching TRBD2 (5 bases). This CDR3 comprises 14 residues. The V gene lost 3 bases and the J gene lost 6 bases, with 12 bases spanning the gap. The CDR3 nucleotides are TGTGCCAGCAGTTTTTCGGCTGGGAGCAATGAGCAGTTCTTC. Amino acid sequence: CASSFSAGSNEQFF.

This clonotype came up many times. The chain recombines TRBV3-1 with TRBJ2-7; D uncertain. Germline V gives CDR1 LGHDT, CDR2 YNNKEL (reference sequence). This CDR3 contains 12 residues. V was clipped by 4 bases and J by 7 bases, with 11 bases between them. CDR3 bases: TGTGCCAGCAGCCTTCGGACGGAAGAGCAGTACTTC. Translated: CASSLRTEEQYF.

The chain couples TRBV20-1 to TRBJ2-5; 8 bases map to TRBD1. The V segment lost 3 bases and the J segment 4 bases; nucleotides outside the gene matches: 10. This CDR3 comprises 15 residues. From germline, CDR1 is DFQATT and CDR2 SNEGSKA (reference sequence). The CDR3 DNA is TGCAGTGCTAGCCCAGGACAGGGAGAGTTAGAGACCCAGTACTTC. Its protein product is CSASPGQGELETQYF.

This clonotype was found many times. The chain employs TRBV2 and TRBJ2-7; D unresolved. The CDR3 is made up of 12 amino acids. V was shortened by 4 bases and J by 3 bases, with 7 bases between the two germline ends. The germline V gene has CDR1 SNHLY and CDR2 FYNNEI. For the CDR3, the DNA is TGTGCCAGCAGTGCGCAGATCTACGAGCAGTACTTC. Protein sequence: CASSAQIYEQYF. The full variable domain, in which reference TRBV2 and TRBJ2-7 provide the parts outside the CDR3, is EPEVTQTPSHQVTQMGQEVILRCVPISNHLYFYWYRQILGQKVEFLVSFYNNEISEKSEIFDDQFSVERPDGSNFTLKIRSTKLEDSAMYFCASSAQIYEQYFGPGTRLTVT.

This clonotype was found many times. This chain links TRBV7-2 with TRBJ2-3, with D possibly TRBD1 on 6 matching bases. Trimming pared 3 bases from V and 4 bases from J, leaving 14 bases between. Germline CDR1 and CDR2: SGHTA and FQGNSA. The CDR3 totals 15 residues. The CDR3 DNA sequence: TGTGCCAGCAGCTTCCCGGGACATGGTGCAGATACGCAGTATTTT. This codes for CASSFPGHGADTQYF.

This clonotype was recorded many times. The rearrangement joins TRBV5-1 to TRBJ2-2; 7 bases agree with TRBD1. Per germline, CDR1 SGHRS and CDR2 YFSETQ. The CDR3 contains 16 residues. The J segment lost 4 bases and the V segment lost 3 bases, leaving 9 bases of the junction unmatched. CDR3 sequence reads: CASSWMGDSRTGELFF. CDR3 nucleotide sequence: TGCGCCAGCAGCTGGATGGGGGACAGTCGCACCGGGGAGCTGTTTTTT.

This clonotype was observed a few times. The CDR3 reads CASSDRGPSYNEQFF. The CDR3 DNA reads TGTGCCAGCAGTGACAGGGGACCCTCCTACAATGAGCAGTTCTTC. The rearrangement uses TRBV6-1 and TRBJ2-1; tentative D call: TRBD1 (6 bases). This CDR3 contains 15 residues. Germline CDR1 and CDR2: MNHNS and SASEGT. The V end lost 3 bases, the J end lost 0 bases, and 9 bases lay between the germline ends.

This clonotype appeared many times. The chain uses TRBV29-1 and TRBJ2-3; no clear D gene. Deletions cut 2 bases from V and 2 bases from J, with 8 bases between. Germline-derived CDR1 and CDR2 are SQVTM and ANQGSEA. The CDR3 loop spans 13 amino acids. The CDR3 nucleotides read TGCAGCGTTGAACCAGCCACCACAGATACGCAGTATTTT. Protein product: CSVEPATTDTQYF.

This chain links TRBV10-3 with TRBJ2-1; 8 bases are a match to TRBD2. The ends lost 5 bases at V and 9 bases at J; junction bases unmatched: 3. The CDR3 extends over 12 amino acids. The V gene's germline CDR1 is ENHRY and CDR2 SYGVKD. The CDR3 DNA reads TGTGCCATCAGTTCCGGGGGGGGTGAGCAGTTCTTC. Translated: CAISSGGGEQFF.

This clonotype was recorded at least ten times. This rearrangement joins TRBV18 to TRBJ1-1, with TRBD1 identical over 11 bases. The germline V gene encodes CDR1 KGHSH and CDR2 LQKENI. With 3 bases clipped from V and 6 bases from J, the junction kept 0 bases outside the gene matches. The CDR3 is 13 residues long. DNA for the CDR3: TGTGCCAGCTCACCGGGACAGGGGGCTGAAGCTTTCTTT. Translation: CASSPGQGAEAFF.

This clonotype was recorded at least ten times. The chain employs TRBV5-1 and TRBJ2-5; the D gene is possibly TRBD1 (6 bases). Between the trimmed V and J ends, which lost 2 bases and 9 bases, there was a span of 17 bases. CDR3 length: 14 amino acids. Germline V lookup: CDR1 SGHRS, CDR2 YFSETQ. Here the CDR3 DNA reads TGCGCCAGCAGCTTCGGGACACCCGATACGGCCCAGTACTTC. This translates into CASSFGTPDTAQYF. The full variable domain, rest sourced from reference TRBV5-1 and TRBJ2-5, is KAGVTQTPRYLIKTRGQQVTLSCSPISGHRSVSWYQQTPGQGLQFLFEYFSETQRNKGNFPGRFSGRQFSNSRSEMNVSTLELGDSALYLCASSFGTPDTAQYFGPGTRLLVL.

This clonotype has a count of ten or more. The junction shows a germline mismatch at one end, possibly a read error. The rearrangement links TRBV10-3 to TRBJ2-3; no firm D call. This CDR3 has 12 amino acids. The V gene's germline CDR1 is ENHRY and CDR2 SYGVKD. Here the CDR3 DNA reads TGTGCCATCAGTGCAAGGCCCCCCGAGTTGCATTTT. Translating it yields CAISARPPELHF.

This clonotype has just a few counts. The chain links TRBV6-5 to TRBJ2-7; D unresolved. The V gene's germline CDR1 is MNHEY and CDR2 SVGAGI. Trimming removed 7 bases from V and 0 bases from J, with 16 bases in between. The CDR3 is 15 residues long. DNA of the CDR3: TGTGCCAGCATTTCTGATGCGCCCAGCTCCTACGAGCAGTACTTC. Amino acids: CASISDAPSSYEQYF.